This T cell receptor beta chain derives from a study of human T cells and chemical hapten exposure. From the RACE reads, TCRdb called clonotypes with MiXCR, one entry per CDR3 protein. Counted here are approximately 84,000 distinct CDR3 sequences, around a tenth occurring once; the ten biggest clones make up 1.5% to 2%. Described time point: patch test 2, 6 weeks after DPC sensitization. Treatment here: therapeutic diphenylcyclopropenone sensitization with weekly scalp DPC. Patch tests were applied only after blood draws. Germline assignment: CDR1 SNHLY and CDR2 FYNNEI. The CDR3 runs 13 residues. Trimming took 4 bases from V and 9 from J; bases not matched to a gene: 6. The table lists this clonotype with a few counts.

This clonotype originated in a man younger than 30 with alopecia areata. Some clones in this sample may be carry-over from other donors' samples. Sequenced material: whole blood, taken in connection with sensitization to the hapten diphenylcyclopropenone (DPC). The V call is TRBV2, the J call TRBJ2-1; 7 bases are a match to TRBD1. CDR3 residues: CASSATGDTEQFF. DNA of the CDR3: TGTGCCAGCAGTGCTACAGGGGACACTGAGCAGTTCTTC. The variable domain in full, completed from reference TRBV2 and TRBJ2-1, reads EPEVTQTPSHQVTQMGQEVILRCVPISNHLYFYWYRQILGQKVEFLVSFYNNEISEKSEIFDDQFSVERPDGSNFTLKIRSTKLEDSAMYFCASSATGDTEQFFGPGTRLTVL.